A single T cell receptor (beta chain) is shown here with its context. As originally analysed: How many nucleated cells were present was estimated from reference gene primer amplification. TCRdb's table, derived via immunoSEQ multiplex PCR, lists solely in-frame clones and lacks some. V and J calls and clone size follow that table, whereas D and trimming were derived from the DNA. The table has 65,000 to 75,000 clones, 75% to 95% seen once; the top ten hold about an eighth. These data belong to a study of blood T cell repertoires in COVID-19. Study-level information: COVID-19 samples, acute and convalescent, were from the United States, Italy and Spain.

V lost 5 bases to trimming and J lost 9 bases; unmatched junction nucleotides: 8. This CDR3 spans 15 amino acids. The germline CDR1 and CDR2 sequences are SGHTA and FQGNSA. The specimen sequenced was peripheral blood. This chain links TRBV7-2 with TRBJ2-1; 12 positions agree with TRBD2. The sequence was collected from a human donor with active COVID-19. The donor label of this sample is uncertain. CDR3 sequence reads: CASSVGTSGPVEQFF. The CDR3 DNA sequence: TGTGCCAGCAGCGTCGGGACTAGCGGGCCCGTTGAGCAGTTCTTC.